One sample yielded the 13 T cell receptor beta chains listed below, sequenced in a study of Graves' ophthalmopathy and Graves' hyperthyroidism. RNA transcripts were the source from which TCR beta CDR3 regions were amplified. The workflow started with a first-round RT-PCR run with HTBI primers and then moved on to a second-round multiplex PCR. Each CDR3 protein gets one entry after TCRdb re-called the multiplex PCR reads with MiXCR. The sample yields tens of thousands of distinct CDR3 sequences, roughly 47% seen once. The sequenced sample was peripheral blood. These receptors were obtained from an adult woman with Graves' ophthalmopathy.

V and J are TRBV11-2 and TRBJ1-1; 8 bases map to TRBD1. CDR3 length: 16 amino acids. Per germline, CDR1 SGHAT and CDR2 FQNNGV. Losses at the gene ends were 5 bases for V and 3 bases for J; bases not matched to a gene: 11. Here the CDR3 DNA reads TGTGCCAGCAGCATACAGGGGGGCAACCCTGACACTGAAGCTTTCTTT. Translating it yields CASSIQGGNPDTEAFF.

V and J are TRBV25-1 and TRBJ2-1; 12 bases match TRBD2. With V trimmed by 5 bases and J by 2 bases, 13 bases remained unmatched. From germline, CDR1 is MGHDK and CDR2 SYGVNS. This CDR3 region has 19 residues. This CDR3 is CASSPQSPSSGRAYNEQFF. CDR3 sequence (DNA): TGTGCCAGCAGTCCCCAATCCCCGTCTAGCGGGAGGGCCTACAATGAGCAGTTCTTC.

The chain uses TRBV20-1 and TRBJ2-7, with D possibly matching TRBD1 (7 bases). Trimming cost V 0 bases and J 7 bases, with 19 bases left between them. The CDR3 contains 15 residues. Germline CDR1 and CDR2: DFQATT and SNEGSKA (reference sequence). Here the CDR3 DNA reads TGCAGTGCTAGAGATCTGGTTTCAGGGGGAGGTGAGCAGTACTTC. It encodes CSARDLVSGGGEQYF.

This clonotype was recorded at least ten times. The V and J genes are TRBV4-3 and TRBJ2-5; TRBD1 matches 7 bases. CDR3 length: 17 residues. Germline V CDR1 and CDR2: LGHNA, YSLEER. V lost 0 bases, J lost 2 bases, and 9 bases stayed unmatched. Here the CDR3 reads CASSQDAPGQLQETQYF. The CDR3 DNA is TGCGCCAGCAGCCAAGACGCGCCGGGACAGCTACAAGAGACCCAGTACTTC.

The rearrangement uses TRBV12-3 or TRBV12-4 and TRBJ1-5; unclear D gene. With 7 bases removed from V and 3 bases from J, the gap between germline ends came to 13 bases. This CDR3 has 14 amino acids. CDR3 DNA: TGTGCCAGCATCCTAGGACTTACCAATCAGCCCCAGCATTTT. Translating gives CASILGLTNQPQHF.

In its sample, this clonotype was seen a few times. The CDR3 sequence: CASADSYNQPQHF. The CDR3 nucleotides read TGTGCCAGCGCGGACAGTTACAATCAGCCCCAGCATTTT. V usage is TRBV18 and J usage is TRBJ1-5, with D tentatively TRBD1 (6 bases). The length of the CDR3 is 13 residues. The germline V and J ends were trimmed by 8 bases and 3 bases, with 11 bases remaining between them. CDR1 is KGHSH and CDR2 is LQKENI in the germline V gene.

J is TRBJ2-1 and V is TRBV7-2, with D maybe TRBD1 (6 bases). CDR1 SGHTA and CDR2 FQGNSA come from the germline V gene. V shed 4 bases and J shed 4 bases, with 11 bases lying between them. The CDR3 has 14 residues. CDR3 residues: CASSSAGEYNEQFF. DNA of the CDR3: TGTGCCAGCAGCTCCGCAGGGGAGTACAATGAGCAGTTCTTC.

This clonotype was picked up many times. The chain employs TRBV16 and TRBJ1-2; D is perhaps TRBD1 (5 bases). The V and J ends lost 3 bases and 5 bases respectively, with 19 bases between them. CDR3 length equals 16 residues. Germline V gene data show CDR1 as KGHSY and CDR2 as FQNENV. CDR3 DNA sequence: TGTGCCAGCAGCCAGTCCCGGGACGGAGGAGGGTATGGCTACACCTTC. This translates into CASSQSRDGGGYGYTF.

V gene TRBV12-3 or TRBV12-4 combines with J gene TRBJ2-7; possibly TRBD2 for D (5 bases). The CDR3 extends over 13 amino acids. Trimming cost V 3 bases and J 4 bases, with 10 bases left between them. CDR3 DNA sequence: TGTGCCAGCAGTTTCGGGAAAGGTTACGAGCAGTACTTC. Amino acid sequence: CASSFGKGYEQYF.

This clonotype was recorded only once. The chain carries TRBV7-9 and TRBJ2-3, with 13 bases identical to TRBD2. Germline CDR1 is SEHNR and CDR2 is FQNEAQ (reference sequence). CDR3 length equals 15 residues. V was clipped by 5 bases and J by 6 bases; unmatched bases: 5. This CDR3 is CASSRTSGRWDTQYF. The CDR3 DNA reads TGTGCCAGCAGCCGGACTAGCGGGAGATGGGATACGCAGTATTTT.

This clonotype was recorded many times. J is TRBJ2-1 and V is TRBV4-3, with TRBD1 identical over 7 bases. CDR3 length equals 14 residues. Trimming removed 1 base from V and 4 bases from J; junction bases left unmatched: 1. Per the germline V gene, CDR1 is LGHNA and CDR2 is YSLEER. CDR3 protein: CASSQGTGYNEQFF. The CDR3 nucleotides are TGCGCCAGCAGCCAAGGGACAGGATACAATGAGCAGTTCTTC.

Written as DNA, the CDR3 is TGTGCCAGCAGCTGGGGGGACCGGGACTACGAGCAGTACTTC. Translation gives CASSWGDRDYEQYF. The chain is built from TRBV5-6 and TRBJ2-7, with D perhaps TRBD2 (6 bases). Per germline, CDR1 SGHDT and CDR2 YYEEEE. The length of the CDR3 is 14 residues. The V end lost 3 bases, the J end lost 3 bases, and 13 bases lay between the germline ends.

On this clonotype itself: It is likely a read error, because the conserved phenylalanine at the end of the CDR3 is missing. The chain links TRBV4-1 to TRBJ2-7; a weak D match, TRBD1 (6 bases). V dropped 3 bases and J dropped 1 base, with 13 bases sitting between them. The CDR3 is made up of 15 amino acids. Per germline, CDR1 MGHRA and CDR2 YSYEKL. The CDR3 is CASSQPGTSSYEQYS. The CDR3 DNA is TGCGCCAGCAGCCAGCCCGGGACATCGTCCTACGAGCAGTACTCC.